This TCR beta chain was identified in a study of T cells after yellow fever vaccination. Using its own MiXCR run on the 5' RACE reads, TCRdb lists one record per CDR3 protein. Here the sample spans 500,000 to 550,000 distinct CDR3 sequences, about a fifth being singletons. For this clonotype: Its antigen remains unknown.

V lost 2 bases, J lost 3 bases, and 14 bases lay in between. The CDR3 has 15 amino acids. General study findings and limits: Abundant contaminating clonotypes from the bulk population could appear in FACS-sorted repertoires.

The sequence derives from a young man who received the YFV17D yellow fever vaccine. The J gene is TRBJ2-7, the V gene TRBV12-3 or TRBV12-4; D is possibly TRBD1 or TRBD2 (6 bases each). The specimen was PBMCs, collected more than 20 days after the first yellow fever vaccination. DNA for the CDR3: TGTGCCAGCAGTTTAAGGGGGGCGGAAGGCTACGAGCAGTACTTC. It specifies CASSLRGAEGYEQYF.